This TCR beta chain derives from a study of cytomegalovirus exposure and HLA in healthy donors. Between the trimmed V and J ends, which lost 5 bases and 0 bases, there was a span of 7 bases. Germline V gene data show CDR1 as SGHVS and CDR2 as FQNEAQ. The CDR3 has 13 amino acids. Whole-study results and caveats: Generally TCR sequences proved uncommon, though certain public TCRs appeared in numerous donors. Earlier analysis looked at TCR beta V segments, and most were productive about 87% or about 30% of the time.

The PCR had 60 Vbeta and 13 Jbeta primers. Assay used: immunoSEQ multiplex PCR; TCRdb lists only in-frame clones, some missing. The sample lists around 130,000 clones; 80% were seen once. The table lists this clone with a few counts. Antigen specificity is unknown. Participants comprised healthy donors of bone marrow. The clonotype was recovered from a man aged 35 to 55 in good health and CMV-seronegative. The V and J genes are TRBV7-8 and TRBJ1-1; D is uncertain. The specimen was PBMCs. The CDR3 DNA follows: TGTGCCAGCAGCCGCCAGGTGAACACTGAAGCTTTCTTT. Protein sequence: CASSRQVNTEAFF.